The present T cell receptor beta chain was sequenced within a study of T cells in Graves' hyperthyroidism and ophthalmopathy. Deletions cut 0 bases from V and 9 bases from J, with 23 bases between. This CDR3 contains 18 residues. Germline CDR1 reads KGHSH; CDR2 reads LQKENI. This clonotype has at least ten counts. Amplified TCR beta CDR3 regions derived from RNA transcripts. Researchers ran a first-round RT-PCR on the TCR CDR3 using the HTBI primer set. MiXCR was run by TCRdb on the multiplex PCR reads, yielding one entry per CDR3 protein. The sample yields 250,000 to 300,000 distinct CDR3 sequences, approximately 18% seen once.

The chain uses TRBV18 and TRBJ1-4, with D possibly matching TRBD1 (6 bases). Sequencing was carried out using blood. This receptor was taken from a man aged 45-60 years with Graves' ophthalmopathy. In DNA, the CDR3 is TGTGCCAGCTCACCACCCCGGGGGCGCGAAATTTCCTCGCAAAAACTGTTTTTT. Protein: CASSPPRGREISSQKLFF.